This T cell receptor beta chain was sequenced in a study of T cell changes during pregnancy in multiple sclerosis (dated by TCRdb to between 2018 and 2021). For context, the study as a whole: In women with multiple sclerosis, the researchers looked at how the T cell repertoire shifted as pregnancy progressed.

From a lookup of the germline V gene (reference sequence), CDR1 and CDR2 are SGHAT and FQDESV. The V end gives up 5 bases and the J end 6 bases, leaving 8 bases in the junction not matched to a gene. Reading from cysteine to phenylalanine, the CDR3 counts 15 amino acids. The read is trimmed to its CDR3 DNA, 45 bases read in frame from base 1. Turning to this clone: Its antigen is still unknown. Base-call qualities are not available, and no considerably larger clone is one nucleotide away.

The receptor library was made with the immunoSEQ multiplex PCR assay. This immuneACCESS table, as held by TCRdb, lists in-frame sequences with V and J called but not all clones. Of the missing ones, under half trace to an unresolved V gene in checked studies; the others have no known cause. The sample table shows roughly 31,000 clones, and approximately 91% are seen once. Together, the top ten hold about 8% of the sample. Sequencing was performed on CD8+ T cells from peripheral blood mononuclear cells, taken before pregnancy. This clonotype was obtained from a female donor with multiple sclerosis, enrolled in a pregnancy study. Rearrangement joined TRBV11-1 to TRBJ1-4; TRBD1 lines up with 8 middle nucleotides. The CDR3 reads CASSAIRGLDEKLFF. The DNA reads as follows: TGTGCCAGCAGCGCCATCAGGGGGCTTGATGAAAAACTGTTTTTT.